These 9 T cell receptor beta chains came from one sample sequenced in a study of somatic mutations in cytotoxic T cells in rheumatoid arthritis. Data came from immunoSEQ multiplex PCR; TCRdb stores just in-frame clones and leaves some out. Of about 7,400 clones listed, 75% to 90% are singletons. What was sequenced was CD8+ T cells sorted from blood. The receptors originated from a woman between 65 and 79 years old with rheumatoid arthritis.

The rearrangement joins TRBV7-9 to TRBJ1-4; a possible D gene is TRBD1 (6 bases). The V and J ends lost 6 bases and 3 bases respectively, with 17 bases between them. Germline loops: CDR1 SEHNR, CDR2 FQNEAQ (reference sequence). The CDR3 loop spans 16 amino acids. CDR3 sequence: CASSQGDMEPNEKLFF. CDR3 nucleotides: TGTGCCAGCAGTCAAGGGGACATGGAGCCTAATGAAAAACTGTTTTTT. Complete variable domain (other parts from reference TRBV7-9 and TRBJ1-4): DTGVSQNPRHKITKRGQNVTFRCDPISEHNRLYWYRQTLGQGPEFLTYFQNEAQLEKSRLLSDRFSAERPKGSFSTLEIQRTEQGDSAMYLCASSQGDMEPNEKLFFGSGTQLSVL.

The CDR3 here is CASSEDRGGYNEQFF. CDR3 nucleotides: TGTGCCAGCAGTGAGGACAGGGGAGGCTACAATGAGCAGTTCTTC. The rearrangement joins TRBV6-1 to TRBJ2-1; TRBD1 aligns across 9 bases. Germline V lookup: CDR1 MNHNS, CDR2 SASEGT. After removal of 3 bases from V and 3 bases from J, the junction contained 3 bases not matched to a gene. The CDR3 spans 15 residues.

The CDR3 spells CASSSGQDRTNEKLFF. Written as DNA, the CDR3 is TGTGCCAGCAGCTCCGGACAGGACCGAACTAATGAAAAACTGTTTTTT. The chain joins TRBV5-4 to TRBJ1-4, with 7 bases fitting TRBD1. Germline V gene sequence: CDR1 SGHNT, CDR2 YYREEE (reference sequence). Trimming at V came to 3 bases and at J to 1 base, leaving 6 bases not matched to a gene. The CDR3 spans 16 residues.

This clone was counted between two and nine times. The chain is built from TRBV4-1 and TRBJ2-5; TRBD1 matches 8 bases. The length of the CDR3 is 18 residues. The V and J ends lost 0 bases and 4 bases, in that order; junction bases with no gene match: 13. In germline, CDR1 is MGHRA, CDR2 YSYEKL. The CDR3 loop is CASSQESTGGYSGETQYF. In nucleotides, the CDR3 is TGCGCCAGCAGCCAAGAGTCCACAGGGGGATACTCGGGAGAGACCCAGTACTTC.

The V and J genes are TRBV4-1 and TRBJ2-1, with D perhaps matching TRBD2 (6 bases). Trimming removed 1 base at V and 4 bases at J, with 11 bases between. This CDR3 region has 15 residues. Germline CDR1 reads MGHRA; CDR2 reads YSYEKL. The CDR3: CASSQVRGGYNEQFF. CDR3 nucleotides: TGCGCCAGCAGCCAAGTAAGGGGAGGTTACAATGAGCAGTTCTTC.

This chain joins TRBV27 and TRBJ1-1; 8 bases are a match to TRBD1. The CDR3 totals 13 residues. V was clipped by 3 bases and J by 5 bases; unmatched bases: 2. Germline CDR1 and CDR2: MNHEY and SMNVEV (reference sequence). CDR3 sequence: CASSLTGVTEAFF. CDR3 nucleotides: TGTGCCAGCAGTTTGACAGGGGTGACTGAAGCTTTCTTT.

The chain carries TRBV7-6 and TRBJ2-5; D possibly corresponds to TRBD2 (5 bases). Trimming took off 4 bases at V and 4 bases at J, with 7 bases between the two ends. The CDR3 sequence is 12 residues long. Germline assignment: CDR1 SGHVS and CDR2 FNYEAQ. The CDR3 sequence: CASSWGAETQYF. The CDR3 region has the DNA TGTGCCAGCAGCTGGGGAGCAGAGACCCAGTACTTC.

The chain links TRBV11-3 to TRBJ2-3; the D is unclear. There are 12 residues in the CDR3. The germline V gene encodes CDR1 SGHNT and CDR2 YENEEA. V lost 1 base, J lost 5 bases, and 4 bases lay in between. CDR3 loop: CASSLGRDTQYF. In nucleotides, the CDR3 is TGTGCCAGCAGCTTAGGCAGAGATACGCAGTATTTT.

The chain links TRBV27 to TRBJ1-1; TRBD1 aligns across 8 bases. Germline assignment: CDR1 MNHEY and CDR2 SMNVEV (reference sequence). V lost 5 bases and J lost 7; bases outside the gene matches: 3. The CDR3 has 12 residues. CDR3 sequence reads: CASSPGTGEAFF. CDR3 coding DNA: TGTGCCAGCAGTCCCGGGACAGGTGAAGCTTTCTTT.